The rows below give T cell receptor beta chains drawn from one sample of a study of cytomegalovirus exposure and HLA in healthy donors. The method was immunoSEQ multiplex PCR; TCRdb's version includes in-frame clones alone and lacks a portion of them. This sample has about 70,000 clones, with around 62% found just once. Sequencing used PBMCs. The receptors were sampled from a man aged 35 to 55 in good health and CMV-seropositive. Both conserved end residues are trimmed from each CDR3. Fields, in order: D gene, J gene, V gene, CDR3 protein. A D gene is named only where the DNA matches it firmly.

. TRBJ2-7 TRBV11-2 ASSLVAGAYEQY
TRBD2 TRBJ2-1 TRBV7-2 ASNKRERYNEQF
. TRBJ1-2 TRBV10-3 AISEAENYGYT
. TRBJ2-6 TRBV7-7 ASSPGGANVLT
. TRBJ2-5 TRBV30 ASDYLETQY
TRBD2 TRBJ2-3 TRBV2 ASRGGSATQY
. TRBJ2-6 TRBV2 ASEAGANVLT
TRBD2 TRBJ2-7 TRBV18 ASSPRDYLWEQY
TRBD2 TRBJ2-3 TRBV7-6 ASSLAWTSGRNTDTQY
TRBD2 TRBJ2-6 TRBV7-8 ASSSPPGGLGANVLT
TRBD2 TRBJ2-7 TRBV12-5 ASGLATRWDSTGTSRTYEQY
. TRBJ1-1 TRBV10-3 AISDSGLIMNTEAF
TRBD2 TRBJ2-1 TRBV5-4 ASSLRAGGDYNEQF
. TRBJ2-5 TRBV9 ASSVAGGEWETQY
. TRBJ2-3 TRBV4-3 ASSQASVSSTDTQY
. TRBJ2-7 TRBV7-2 ASSLLSTVSYEQC
TRBD2 TRBJ2-2 TRBV4-2 ASSQGLAGGSNTGELF
TRBD1 TRBJ1-1 TRBV6-6 ASNQTPGQKITEAF
. TRBJ2-7 TRBV18 ASSPPDTPYEQY
. TRBJ1-1 TRBV7-9 SSNSGYTEAF